This T cell receptor beta chain was profiled in a study of blood T cell repertoires in COVID-19. Study information: Sample material is recorded as cDNA or gDNA derived from T cells, B-cell-depleted T cells, or PBMCs.

The CDR3 runs 17 residues. Study processing details: Reference gene primer amplification gave nucleated cell count estimates. Clones were read by immunoSEQ multiplex PCR, and TCRdb kept only the in-frame ones, dropping some. The DNA gave D and trimming, while V, J and clone size come from that table. Seen here are about 88,000 clones, approximately 87% observed once, and the top ten hold about 14%. Sequenced input: peripheral blood. The receptor was isolated from a woman aged 70 to 79 with acute or convalescent COVID-19. V and J are TRBV12-2 and TRBJ2-1; the table's D call, TRBD2, was not checked against the DNA. TRBV12-2 is shown as a pseudogene. The chain's CDR3 is CASRLDKRRSSYNEQFF. The CDR3 nucleotides read TGTGCAAGTCGCTTAGATAAACGGAGAAGCTCCTACAATGAGCAGTTCTTC.